This TCR beta chain was sequenced for a study of Graves' ophthalmopathy and Graves' hyperthyroidism. General observations from the study: The model flagged ophthalmopathy progression at approximately 66% sensitivity and 72% to 85% specificity.

Moderate-to-severe activity, CAS ≥3, NOSPECS ≥4 and duration under 3 months were recorded for donors with ophthalmopathy. 8.5 to 10 ml of fresh blood yielded the PBMCs by density gradient. Amplification of the TCR beta CDR3 regions used RNA transcripts (as template). Second-round multiplex PCR followed a first-round RT-PCR using HTBI primers. TCRdb reprocessed the multiplex PCR reads with MiXCR, giving one entry per CDR3 protein. Here the sample spans about 220,000 distinct CDR3 sequences, around a fifth being singletons. About this clonotype itself: Its specificity is unknown.

Germline CDR1 and CDR2: MNHNS and SASEGT. J lost 11 bases, V lost 6 bases, and 12 bases had no gene match. The CDR3 sequence is 13 residues long. This TCR was sampled from a woman between 45 and 65 years old with Graves' ophthalmopathy. The rearrangement links TRBV6-1 to TRBJ1-1; TRBD1 agrees at 7 bases. The source material was peripheral blood. CDR3 sequence reads: CASRRGQQIYAFF. The DNA for the CDR3 is TGTGCCAGCAGGCGGGGACAGCAGATCTACGCTTTCTTT.